The 15 T cell receptor beta chains given below trace back to one sample, sequenced in a study of T cells in Graves' hyperthyroidism and ophthalmopathy. There were TCR beta CDR3 regions amplified from RNA transcripts. HTBI primers were used for first-round RT-PCR of the TCR CDR3. TCRdb re-called the multiplex PCR reads through MiXCR, storing one row per CDR3 protein. The table records almost 600,000 distinct CDR3 sequences, roughly 13% of them present only once. The sequenced material came from blood. These TCRs come from a woman in her 30s with Graves' hyperthyroidism that later progressed to Graves' ophthalmopathy.

V gene TRBV27 combines with J gene TRBJ2-2; 8 bases align to TRBD2. V trimming: 6 bases; J trimming: 7 bases; junction bases outside the gene matches: 4. CDR3 length equals 13 residues. CDR1 is MNHEY and CDR2 is SMNVEV in the germline V gene (reference sequence). The CDR3 is CASRSGGLGELFF. The CDR3 DNA reads TGTGCCAGCAGATCGGGGGGGCTCGGGGAGCTGTTTTTT.

This clonotype came up many times. The genes are TRBV6-1 and TRBJ1-1; 7 bases fit TRBD1. The V gene end was trimmed by 6 bases and the J gene end by 4 bases; junction bases not matched to a gene: 11. The germline V gene encodes CDR1 MNHNS and CDR2 SASEGT. The CDR3 extends over 15 amino acids. The chain's CDR3 is CASRDNRGPGTEAFF. The CDR3, as DNA: TGTGCCAGCAGGGATAACAGGGGACCGGGCACTGAAGCTTTCTTT.

The chain joins TRBV7-9 to TRBJ2-5, with 8 positions matching TRBD2. The germline gives CDR1 SEHNR, CDR2 FQNEAQ (reference sequence). The CDR3 is 16 residues long. Germline trimming cut 5 bases from V and 4 bases from J; bases unmatched to any gene: 12. CDR3 DNA: TGTGCCAGCAGCACTGGAAGCGGGAGTAACCTAGAGACCCAGTACTTC. Its translation is CASSTGSGSNLETQYF.

V and J are TRBV15 and TRBJ2-7; 13 nucleotides match TRBD2. V lost 2 bases to trimming and J lost 2 bases; unmatched junction nucleotides: 6. The CDR3 has 17 amino acids. Germline V gene sequence: CDR1 LNHNV, CDR2 YYDKDF (reference sequence). CDR3 DNA sequence: TGTGCCACCAGCAGACGCTCACTAGCGGGAGGGCCCTACGAGCAGTACTTC. Amino acids: CATSRRSLAGGPYEQYF.

At least ten counts were recorded for this clonotype. The chain couples TRBV12-3 or TRBV12-4 to TRBJ2-3; 7 nucleotides agree with TRBD2. The ends lost 5 bases at V and 1 base at J; junction bases unmatched: 9. The length of the CDR3 is 16 residues. In DNA form, the CDR3 reads TGTGCCAGCAGTCCCGAGGCGGGAGCCGGCACAGATACGCAGTATTTT. It translates to CASSPEAGAGTDTQYF.

There are many counts of this clonotype. The chain recombines TRBV27 with TRBJ1-4; the D gene is possibly TRBD1 (5 bases). This CDR3 has 15 amino acids. The ends were cut back, 5 bases at V and 5 bases at J, with 15 bases in the middle. From germline, CDR1 is MNHEY and CDR2 SMNVEV (reference sequence). The CDR3 DNA reads TGTGCCAGCAGTCCATTAGACAGATCCAATGAAAAACTGTTTTTT. Protein: CASSPLDRSNEKLFF.

This clonotype was counted many times. V and J are TRBV28 and TRBJ2-1; D unresolved. This CDR3 is 11 amino acids long. Germline-derived CDR1 and CDR2 are MDHEN and SYDVKM. The V and J ends lost 8 bases and 9 bases respectively, with 11 bases between them. CDR3 in DNA: TGTGCCAGCTCTCTTAGGAGTGAGCAGTTCTTC. This gives the protein CASSLRSEQFF.

This clonotype was detected many times. This sequence joins TRBV7-2 and TRBJ2-1; TRBD2 is a possible D gene (6 bases). With 0 bases removed from V and 3 bases from J, the gap between germline ends came to 9 bases. CDR3 length: 15 amino acids. Germline CDR1 is SGHTA and CDR2 is FQGNSA. The CDR3 bases are TGTGCCAGCAGCTTAGCATCGGGGGTCTACAATGAGCAGTTCTTC. Amino acids: CASSLASGVYNEQFF.

The rearrangement links TRBV28 to TRBJ1-4, with D possibly being TRBD1 (5 bases). V lost 4 bases and J 6 bases, leaving 15 bases between the germline ends. Looked up from germline, CDR1 is MDHEN and CDR2 is SYDVKM. This CDR3 is 15 amino acids long. CDR3 protein: CASSSQSGTDEKLFF. In DNA, the CDR3 is TGTGCCAGCAGTTCTCAGAGCGGGACGGATGAAAAACTGTTTTTT.

This rearrangement joins TRBV30 to TRBJ1-1; D remains ambiguous. The CDR3 loop spans 13 amino acids. CDR1 GTSNPN and CDR2 SVGIG come from the germline V gene (reference sequence). V was cut by 1 base and J by 0 bases, with 6 bases left in between. The CDR3 coding sequence is TGTGCCTGGAGTGCCGGGCTGAACACTGAAGCTTTCTTT. This sequence encodes CAWSAGLNTEAFF. Complete variable domain (other parts from reference TRBV30 and TRBJ1-1): SQTIHQWPATLVQPVGSPLSLECTVEGTSNPNLYWYRQAAGRGLQLLFYSVGIGQISSEVPQNLSASRPQDRQFILSSKKLLLSDSGFYLCAWSAGLNTEAFFGQGTRLTVV.

The rearrangement uses TRBV5-4 and TRBJ2-3, with D possibly called TRBD1 or TRBD2 (6 bases each). The germline V gene encodes CDR1 SGHNT and CDR2 YYREEE (reference sequence). V lost 6 bases, J lost 0 bases, and 14 bases lay in between. The CDR3 sequence is 15 residues long. CDR3 DNA sequence: TGTGCCAGCATCAGGGGTGCGGGGAGCACAGATACGCAGTATTTT. It codes for CASIRGAGSTDTQYF.

The CDR3 nucleotides read TGCAGTGCTAGAGTCTGGGACCTATCGACAGAGACCCAGTACTTC. Residues: CSARVWDLSTETQYF. This sequence joins TRBV20-1 and TRBJ2-5, with D tentatively TRBD1 or TRBD2 (5 bases each). Germline lookup yields CDR1 DFQATT and CDR2 SNEGSKA (reference sequence). V lost 1 base and J lost 4, with 16 bases in between. CDR3 length equals 15 residues.

At least ten counts were recorded for this clonotype. This rearrangement joins TRBV13 to TRBJ2-1; 7 nucleotides match TRBD1. The CDR3 runs 13 residues. Germline values: CDR1 PRHDT, CDR2 FYEKMQ (reference sequence). The J segment lost 6 bases and the V segment lost 5 bases, leaving 4 bases of the junction unmatched. CDR3 sequence reads: CASSPGQVNEQFF. CDR3 bases: TGTGCCAGCAGCCCCGGACAGGTCAATGAGCAGTTCTTC.

The gene calls are TRBV9 and TRBJ1-6; a possible D gene is TRBD1 (5 bases). The CDR3 sequence is 16 residues long. The V gene lost 5 bases and the J gene lost 5 bases, with 17 bases spanning the gap. Germline V lookup: CDR1 SGDLS, CDR2 YYNGEE. CDR3 nucleotide sequence: TGTGCCAGCAGAGACGGGACTTTAGGGGATAATTCACCCCTCCACTTT. Translating it yields CASRDGTLGDNSPLHF.

This clonotype turned up a few times. The chain couples TRBV24-1 to TRBJ2-7; TRBD1 matches 7 bases. The V segment lost 4 bases and the J segment 2 bases; nucleotides outside the gene matches: 10. The germline V gene has CDR1 KGHDR and CDR2 SFDVKD. This CDR3 comprises 16 residues. CDR3 in amino acids: CATSDSTGPQPYEQYF. In DNA form, the CDR3 reads TGTGCCACCAGTGACTCGACAGGGCCCCAACCCTACGAGCAGTACTTC.